This passage covers 8 T cell receptor beta chains from one sample sequenced in a study of CD8+CD57+ T cells in acquired aplastic anemia. For CDR3 and TCR beta VDJ profiling, genomic DNA was the template used. MiXCR, applied by TCRdb to the reads, yields one record per CDR3 protein. This table has about 70,000 distinct CDR3 sequences, almost 55% appearing once. The sample taken for sequencing was sorted CD4+, CD8+, or CD8+CD57+ T cells (not recorded which) from PBMCs. The receptor source for this set is a human donor in good health, serving as a control.

A note on this clonotype: A read error may produce the germline difference seen at one junction end. The CDR3 loop reads CASSEGRAGIQYF. The CDR3 DNA reads as TGCGCCAGCAGTGAAGGACGGGCGGGCATTCAGTACTTC. The V call is TRBV2, the J call TRBJ2-4; D might be TRBD2 (5 bases). The CDR3 sequence is 13 residues long. In germline, CDR1 is SNHLY, CDR2 FYNNEI. Looking up the rest from reference TRBV2 and TRBJ2-4 gives the full variable domain: EPEVTQTPSHQVTQMGQEVILRCVPISNHLYFYWYRQILGQKVEFLVSFYNNEISEKSEIFDDQFSVERPDGSNFTLKIRSTKLEDSAMYFCASSEGRAGIQYFGAGTRLSVL.

This chain connects TRBV14 to TRBJ1-3; 7 positions agree with TRBD1. Germline lookup yields CDR1 SGHDN and CDR2 FVKESK. CDR3 length equals 14 residues. The V gene end was trimmed by 3 bases and the J gene end by 6 bases; junction bases not matched to a gene: 5. CDR3 in amino acids: CASSQTGQLNTIYF. CDR3 nucleotide sequence: TGTGCCAGCAGCCAGACGGGACAGCTAAACACCATATATTTT.

This clonotype was counted only a few times. This chain joins TRBV10-3 and TRBJ1-1; the D is unclear. V dropped 0 bases and J dropped 0 bases, with 11 bases sitting between them. The V gene's germline CDR1 is ENHRY and CDR2 SYGVKD. The CDR3 length is 16 residues. This CDR3 is CAISESGVGMNTEAFF. As DNA, the CDR3 is TGTGCCATCAGTGAGTCGGGTGTCGGGATGAACACTGAAGCTTTCTTT.

This clonotype was observed at least ten times. V is TRBV6-5 and J is TRBJ2-1; 11 bases line up with TRBD2. Germline assignment: CDR1 MNHEY and CDR2 SVGAGI. Trimming cost V 8 bases and J 4 bases; bases outside gene matches: 4. This CDR3 is 14 amino acids long. The CDR3 DNA reads TGTGCCAGCCGACTAGCGGGGATATACAATGAGCAGTTCTTC. Translation gives CASRLAGIYNEQFF.

In its sample, this clonotype was seen many times. J is TRBJ2-7 and V is TRBV20-1, with 8 bases aligning to TRBD2. The CDR3 loop spans 15 amino acids. The germline gives CDR1 DFQATT, CDR2 SNEGSKA (reference sequence). With V trimmed by 1 base and J by 1 base, 6 bases remained unmatched. CDR3 nucleotides: TGCAGTGCTAGAGTGGGTTTAGCGGGATCCTACGAGCAGTACTTC. Encoded protein: CSARVGLAGSYEQYF.

The rearrangement joins TRBV4-2 to TRBJ1-2; a possible D gene is TRBD1 (5 bases). The germline V and J ends were trimmed by 0 bases and 7 bases, with 15 bases remaining between them. CDR1 and CDR2 from the germline V gene are LGHNA and YNFKEQ. CDR3 length: 15 residues. The DNA of the CDR3 is TGTGCCAGCAGCCAAGATCGGGGGTCGGGGGTTGGCTACACCTTC. Residues: CASSQDRGSGVGYTF.

V gene TRBV10-3 combines with J gene TRBJ2-5, with 10 bases lining up with TRBD2. Losses at the gene ends were 0 bases for V and 3 bases for J; bases not matched to a gene: 4. Germline V CDR1 and CDR2: ENHRY, SYGVKD. The length of the CDR3 is 16 residues. As DNA, the CDR3 is TGTGCCATCAGTGAGTCGAGCGGGGGGGCGGAAGAGACCCAGTACTTC. As protein: CAISESSGGAEETQYF.

The rearrangement links TRBV7-6 to TRBJ2-2; D ambiguous. Germline loops: CDR1 SGHVS, CDR2 FNYEAQ. The germline V and J ends were trimmed by 0 bases and 0 bases, with 14 bases remaining between them. The CDR3 runs to 18 residues. This chain's CDR3 is CASSLALPGGTNTGELFF. DNA of the CDR3: TGTGCCAGCAGCTTAGCGCTCCCTGGCGGAACGAACACCGGGGAGCTGTTTTTT. Full variable domain (remainder filled in from reference TRBV7-6 and TRBJ2-2): GAGVSQSPRYKVTKRGQDVALRCDPISGHVSLYWYRQALGQGPEFLTYFNYEAQQDKSGLPNDRFSAERPEGSISTLTIQRTEQRDSAMYRCASSLALPGGTNTGELFFGEGSRLTVL.